One sample yielded the 25 T cell receptor beta chains listed below, sequenced in a study of regulatory T cells in long-lasting Graves disease. Stated time point: persistent/refractory GD, antithyroid drugs over 5 years with positive TRAb. RNA isolated from PBMCs was used to make the TCR library. Investigators prepared the TCR beta libraries by applying iRepertoire HTBI primers and Arm-PCR of CDR3 regions. Via MiXCR, TCRdb re-called the multiplex PCR reads, giving one row per CDR3 protein. Seen here are approximately 690,000 distinct CDR3 sequences, about 32% observed once, and the top ten hold around 40%. The input for sequencing was peripheral blood mononuclear cells (PBMCs), taken when the disease was refractory, from a patient treated with antithyroid drugs. All receptors derive from a female donor with Graves disease.

Turning to this clonotype: Germline is not matched at one junction end, which may reflect a read error. The chain employs TRBV5-1 and TRBJ1-2; 9 bases fit TRBD1. The germline gives CDR1 SGHRS, CDR2 YFSETQ. The CDR3 sequence is 17 residues long. The CDR3 sequence: CASSLGSGTGTLYGYTF. In DNA form, the CDR3 reads TGTGCCAGCAGCTTAGGATCCGGGACAGGGACCCTCTATGGCTACACCTTC.

CDR3 amino acids: CASSTLSGKAIFYGYTF. In DNA form, the CDR3 reads TGTGCCAGTAGTACCCTAAGCGGAAAGGCGATATTCTATGGCTACACCTTC. The chain recombines TRBV19 with TRBJ1-2; no reliable D call. Germline V lookup: CDR1 LNHDA, CDR2 SQIVND (reference sequence). The length of the CDR3 is 17 residues. Trimming pared 4 bases from V and 4 bases from J, leaving 22 bases between.

This clonotype came up a few times. V gene TRBV9 combines with J gene TRBJ1-2; 9 bases align to TRBD1. V dropped 4 bases and J dropped 7; count of bases not matched to a gene: 11. Per germline, CDR1 SGDLS and CDR2 YYNGEE. The CDR3 runs to 15 residues. Here the CDR3 DNA reads TGTGCCAGCAGCCCCCGCGGACAGGGGCTAGGTGGCTACACCTTC. Translated, it gives CASSPRGQGLGGYTF. Together with reference TRBV9 and TRBJ1-2, the CDR3 gives the full variable domain: DSGVTQTPKHLITATGQRVTLRCSPRSGDLSVYWYQQSLDQGLQFLIQYYNGEERAKGNILERFSAQQFPDLHSELNLSSLELGDSALYFCASSPRGQGLGGYTFGSGTRLTVV.

The V and J genes are TRBV28 and TRBJ2-1; 8 bases are shared with TRBD1. There are 15 residues in the CDR3. V lost 2 bases and J lost 8; bases outside the gene matches: 8. Germline V gene sequence: CDR1 MDHEN, CDR2 SYDVKM. The CDR3 region is CASSLGDRSNHEQFF. CDR3 bases: TGTGCCAGCAGTTTAGGGGACAGGTCCAACCATGAGCAGTTCTTC.

The gene calls are TRBV7-9 and TRBJ1-2; the D is unclear. Germline assignment: CDR1 SEHNR and CDR2 FQNEAQ (reference sequence). This CDR3 spans 13 amino acids. Trimming removed 5 bases at V and 7 bases at J, with 14 bases between. CDR3 coding DNA: TGTGCCAGCAGCCAAAGCCAAGGGAGTGGCTACACCTTC. Translation gives CASSQSQGSGYTF.

The rearrangement links TRBV6-1 to TRBJ2-6; TRBD1 aligns across 8 bases. Germline trimming cut 6 bases from V and 0 bases from J; bases unmatched to any gene: 7. Germline loops: CDR1 MNHNS, CDR2 SASEGT. CDR3 length equals 17 residues. In DNA, the CDR3 is TGTGCCAGCAGAGAGGGACAGGCTAACTCTGGGGCCAACGTCCTGACTTTC. Its protein is CASREGQANSGANVLTF.

The chain recombines TRBV7-9 with TRBJ2-4; perhaps D is TRBD1 or TRBD2 (5 bases each). Germline loops: CDR1 SEHNR, CDR2 FQNEAQ (reference sequence). This CDR3 has 14 residues. V was shortened by 4 bases and J by 6 bases, with 13 bases between the two germline ends. CDR3 nucleotide sequence: TGTGCCAGCAGCTCCCCGGGGCTGGTAAACATTCAGTACTTC. Translation gives CASSSPGLVNIQYF. Full variable domain (remainder filled in from reference TRBV7-9 and TRBJ2-4): DTGVSQNPRHKITKRGQNVTFRCDPISEHNRLYWYRQTLGQGPEFLTYFQNEAQLEKSRLLSDRFSAERPKGSFSTLEIQRTEQGDSAMYLCASSSPGLVNIQYFGAGTRLSVL.

In its sample, this clonotype was seen a few times. This chain uses TRBV12-3 or TRBV12-4 with TRBJ1-1; 7 nucleotides match TRBD1. CDR3 size: 15 residues. After removal of 6 bases from V and 0 bases from J, the junction contained 7 bases not matched to a gene. CDR3 DNA: TGTGCCAGCAGGTCCAACAGGGGACTGAACACTGAAGCTTTCTTT. Its protein is CASRSNRGLNTEAFF.

This clonotype was detected only a few times. The chain couples TRBV11-2 to TRBJ2-5; no clear D gene. Trimming pared 7 bases from V and 3 bases from J, leaving 18 bases between. Germline V gene sequence: CDR1 SGHAT, CDR2 FQNNGV. The CDR3 is 15 amino acids. CDR3 sequence reads: CASTNIGRPKETQYF. DNA of the CDR3: TGTGCCAGCACCAACATCGGGCGGCCCAAAGAGACCCAGTACTTC.

The table lists this clonotype with a few counts. This chain joins TRBV12-3 or TRBV12-4 and TRBJ2-7; TRBD1 matches at 7 bases. The CDR3 consists of 16 residues. J lost 2 bases, V lost 0 bases, and 7 bases had no gene match. The DNA of the CDR3 is TGTGCCAGCAGTTTAGCACTTGGGACAGCAACCTACGAGCAGTACTTC. Its protein is CASSLALGTATYEQYF.

This clonotype was found a few times. The chain recombines TRBV5-6 with TRBJ2-7; unclear D gene. This CDR3 region has 14 residues. Germline CDR1 SGHDT, CDR2 YYEEEE. The V end lost 3 bases, the J end lost 4 bases, and 14 bases lay between the germline ends. The CDR3: CASSYGPARYEQYF. Written as DNA, the CDR3 is TGTGCCAGCAGCTACGGCCCCGCCAGGTACGAGCAGTACTTC. The complete variable domain, with remaining parts taken from reference TRBV5-6 and TRBJ2-7, reads DAGVTQSPTHLIKTRGQQVTLRCSPKSGHDTVSWYQQALGQGPQFIFQYYEEEERQRGNFPDRFSGHQFPNYSSELNVNALLLGDSALYLCASSYGPARYEQYFGPGTRLTVT.

This clonotype has at least ten counts. This chain uses TRBV28 with TRBJ1-2; 7 nucleotides line up with TRBD1. Germline lookup yields CDR1 MDHEN and CDR2 SYDVKM. The ends lost 5 bases at V and 9 bases at J; junction bases unmatched: 9. This CDR3 is 13 amino acids long. In DNA, the CDR3 is TGTGCCAGCAGTACTACAGGGGATGATCGCTACACCTTC. Protein product: CASSTTGDDRYTF.

The chain couples TRBV6-2 or TRBV6-3 to TRBJ1-2; 11 nucleotides match TRBD1. This CDR3 contains 17 residues. Germline assignment: CDR1 MNHEY and CDR2 SVGEGT. V was clipped by 5 bases and J by 4 bases; unmatched bases: 12. Here the CDR3 DNA reads TGTGCCAGCAGTGAAAGGGGGACAGGGGGGAGAATCTATGGCTACACCTTC. This sequence encodes CASSERGTGGRIYGYTF.

This clonotype was counted only a few times. V and J are TRBV6-2 or TRBV6-3 and TRBJ1-5; D ambiguous. From germline, CDR1 is MNHEY and CDR2 SVGEGT. The V end was cut by 3 bases, the J end by 4 bases, with 7 bases between. The CDR3 runs to 13 residues. CDR3 sequence reads: CASSYIRNQPQHF. The DNA for the CDR3 is TGTGCCAGCAGTTATATCCGGAATCAGCCCCAGCATTTT.

The chain employs TRBV5-1 and TRBJ1-5, with D unclear. The V end lost 7 bases, the J end lost 0 bases, and 14 bases lay between the germline ends. The CDR3 totals 15 residues. Germline V gene lookup returns CDR1 SGHRS and CDR2 YFSETQ. The DNA of the CDR3 is TGCGCCAGCCTGCGGCAGCCTTATAGCAATCAGCCCCAGCATTTT. Its protein product is CASLRQPYSNQPQHF.

The sample holds many counts of this clonotype. This chain links TRBV7-9 with TRBJ2-5, with TRBD2 identical over 12 bases. J gave up 4 bases and V 7 bases, and 1 base lay outside the gene matches. The CDR3 consists of 13 residues. Germline V lookup: CDR1 SEHNR, CDR2 FQNEAQ (reference sequence). DNA for the CDR3: TGTGCCAGCATGGGACTAGCGGGAGAGACCCAGTACTTC. Amino acids: CASMGLAGETQYF.

V and J are TRBV20-1 and TRBJ2-2; 11 bases are a match to TRBD2. The ends lost 2 bases at V and 0 bases at J; junction bases unmatched: 5. The CDR3 is 17 amino acids. Germline CDR1 DFQATT, CDR2 SNEGSKA (reference sequence). The CDR3 sequence: CSARKTSGSANTGELFF. DNA of the CDR3: TGCAGTGCTAGAAAAACTAGCGGGAGCGCGAACACCGGGGAGCTGTTTTTT.

This clonotype was picked up a small number of times. This sequence joins TRBV30 and TRBJ2-6; no reliable D call. This CDR3 is 15 amino acids long. With 0 bases removed from V and 4 bases from J, the gap between germline ends came to 10 bases. CDR1 GTSNPN and CDR2 SVGIG come from the germline V gene (reference sequence). The CDR3 reads CAWSVRGYGANVLTF. The DNA of the CDR3 is TGTGCCTGGAGTGTACGTGGGTACGGGGCCAACGTCCTGACTTTC.

This clonotype was found many times. The genes are TRBV25-1 and TRBJ2-2; 9 bases agree with TRBD1. This CDR3 is built from 18 residues. Germline V gives CDR1 MGHDK, CDR2 SYGVNS. V shed 1 base and J 2 bases; nucleotides not matched to a gene: 8. CDR3 DNA: TGTGCCAGCAGTGAATTTGGACAGGGGATTTCTAACACCGGGGAGCTGTTTTTT. Its protein product is CASSEFGQGISNTGELFF.

Here the CDR3 DNA reads TGCGCCAGCAGCCAGAAAACAGGGGGCTGGGGGACCGGGGAGCTGTTTTTT. It specifies CASSQKTGGWGTGELFF. The chain combines TRBV5-1 with TRBJ2-2, with 9 bases lining up with TRBD1. V was pared by 4 bases and J by 5 bases, with 12 bases of the junction left unmatched. Germline CDR1 and CDR2: SGHRS and YFSETQ. CDR3 length equals 17 residues. The variable domain in full, completed from reference TRBV5-1 and TRBJ2-2, reads KAGVTQTPRYLIKTRGQQVTLSCSPISGHRSVSWYQQTPGQGLQFLFEYFSETQRNKGNFPGRFSGRQFSNSRSEMNVSTLELGDSALYLCASSQKTGGWGTGELFFGEGSRLTVL.

Worth noting for this clonotype: The junction shows a germline mismatch at one end, possibly a read error. V usage is TRBV2 and J usage is TRBJ1-1, with no clear D. There are 12 residues in the CDR3. CDR1 SNHLY and CDR2 FYNNEI come from the germline V gene. CDR3 amino acids: CASSEGRKTPTF. CDR3 DNA sequence: TGTGCCAGCAGTGAAGGTCGGAAAACCCCCACTTTT.

There are a few counts of this clonotype. The chain combines TRBV7-9 with TRBJ1-4, with D perhaps TRBD1 (6 bases). Germline CDR1 SEHNR, CDR2 FQNEAQ (reference sequence). The CDR3 is 17 amino acids. Deletions cut 1 base from V and 5 bases from J, with 17 bases between. CDR3: CASSLDREDAANEKLFF. DNA for the CDR3: TGTGCCAGCAGCTTAGACAGGGAGGACGCAGCAAATGAAAAACTGTTTTTT. The full variable domain, its missing parts supplied by reference TRBV7-9 and TRBJ1-4, is DTGVSQNPRHKITKRGQNVTFRCDPISEHNRLYWYRQTLGQGPEFLTYFQNEAQLEKSRLLSDRFSAERPKGSFSTLEIQRTEQGDSAMYLCASSLDREDAANEKLFFGSGTQLSVL.

The rearrangement uses TRBV30 and TRBJ2-5; D unresolved. Germline V gene data show CDR1 as GTSNPN and CDR2 as SVGIG (reference sequence). V lost 3 bases to trimming and J lost 1 base, with 6 bases between them. This CDR3 spans 12 amino acids. In nucleotides, the CDR3 is TGTGCCTGGAGGCAGGTCCAAGAGACCCAGTACTTC. Residues: CAWRQVQETQYF.

CDR3 sequence: CASSQAHGRTAYEQYF. The DNA for the CDR3 is TGTGCCAGCAGCCAAGCTCACGGGAGGACCGCCTACGAGCAGTACTTC. This chain links TRBV14 with TRBJ2-7; 7 positions agree with TRBD2. CDR1 is SGHDN, CDR2 FVKESK, per germline. CDR3 length: 16 amino acids. The junction had 8 bases not matched to a gene; V was cut back by 1 base and J by 2 bases. The full variable domain, with the rest looked up from reference TRBV14 and TRBJ2-7, is EAGVTQFPSHSVIEKGQTVTLRCDPISGHDNLYWYRRVMGKEIKFLLHFVKESKQDESGMPNNRFLAERTGGTYSTLKVQPAELEDSGVYFCASSQAHGRTAYEQYFGPGTRLTVT.

V is TRBV7-9 and J is TRBJ1-5, with a weak D call TRBD1 (5 bases). The V end lost 3 bases, the J end lost 9 bases, and 9 bases lay between the germline ends. Germline values: CDR1 SEHNR, CDR2 FQNEAQ (reference sequence). CDR3 length: 12 amino acids. CDR3 region: CASSFDSRPQHF. For the CDR3, the DNA is TGTGCCAGCAGCTTTGACAGTAGGCCCCAGCATTTT.